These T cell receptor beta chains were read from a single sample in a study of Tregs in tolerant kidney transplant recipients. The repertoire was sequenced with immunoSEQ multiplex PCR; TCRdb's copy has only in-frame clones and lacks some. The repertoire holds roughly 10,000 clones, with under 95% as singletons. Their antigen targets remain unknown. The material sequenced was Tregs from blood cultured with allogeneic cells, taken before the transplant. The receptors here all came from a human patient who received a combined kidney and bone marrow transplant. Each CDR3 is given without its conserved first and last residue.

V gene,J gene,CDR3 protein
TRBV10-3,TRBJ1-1,AISEKTDRAELGNTEAF
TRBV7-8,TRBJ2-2,ASSLRRTSGRSDTGELF
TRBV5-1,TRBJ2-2,ASSLASGAVAGELF
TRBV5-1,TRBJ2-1,ASSLAGTRSHEQF
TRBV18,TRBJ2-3,ASSTQGADTQY
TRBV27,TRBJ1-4,ASRKGTAFGEKLF
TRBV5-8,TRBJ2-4,ASRSRQGADIQY
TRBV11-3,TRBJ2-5,ASSLKSSRVSETQY
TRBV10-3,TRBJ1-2,AIMSYGYGYT
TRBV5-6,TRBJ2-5,ASSLLRLAGD
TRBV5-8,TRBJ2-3,ASSPGQGGEDTQY
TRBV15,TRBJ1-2,ATRPPGQGYGYT
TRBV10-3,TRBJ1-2,AISPLGLGENGYT
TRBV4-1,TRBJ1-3,ASSPPPGSGNTIY
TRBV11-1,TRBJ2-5,ASSLVPGGQETQY
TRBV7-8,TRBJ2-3,ASRKPGLAVPDTQY
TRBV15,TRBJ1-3,ATSRDSWMGGRDSGNTIY